This TCR beta chain was sequenced during a study of T-cell memory formation after mild COVID-19. After 5'RACE with constant-segment primers, TCR alpha and TCR beta cDNA libraries carrying sample barcodes and UMIs were obtained. TCRdb used MiXCR to reprocess the 5' RACE reads, holding one entry per CDR3 protein. The table records about 150,000 distinct CDR3 sequences, approximately 15% of them present only once. This clonotype originated in an adult woman who had mild COVID-19 (a few samples of this study predate the infection). Cell type and time point are not known. The sample comprised PBMCs or a T cell subset sorted from them (not recorded which).

CDR3: CSALQDRNTEAFF. DNA of the CDR3: TGCAGTGCTCTACAGGACAGGAACACTGAAGCTTTCTTT. The gene calls are TRBV20-1 and TRBJ1-1; D might be TRBD1 (6 bases). CDR1 and CDR2 from the germline V gene are DFQATT and SNEGSKA (reference sequence). Trimming took 5 bases from V and 1 from J, leaving 11 bases between them. The CDR3 is made up of 13 amino acids.